These T cell receptor beta chains were read from a single sample in a study of blood T cell repertoires in COVID-19. Only in-frame clones appear in the TCRdb table, and some are missing; sequencing was by immunoSEQ multiplex PCR. The repertoire holds roughly 290,000 clones, with 70% to 90% as singletons. The sequenced material came from peripheral blood. The receptors were sampled from a human donor with COVID-19, enrolled during active disease. The donor label of this sample is uncertain. The CDR3 runs from the conserved cysteine through the conserved F or W. The order of the fields is clone size, J gene, D gene, V gene, CDR3 protein, CDR3 DNA. D genes are given only for firm matches. The size of a clone is reported for some rows only, either as once, few or many, or as a class for expanded clones.

.,TRBJ1-2,.,TRBV4-2,CASSQPAAGGIGYTF,TGTGCCAGCAGCCAACCAGCAGCTGGGGGGATTGGCTACACCTTC
.,TRBJ2-2,.,TRBV12-3/TRBV12-4,CASSLGGLGELFF,TGTGCCAGCAGTTTAGGGGGGCTCGGGGAGCTGTTTTTT
.,TRBJ1-5,.,TRBV19,CASSGHLNQPQHF,TGTGCCAGCTCGGGACACCTTAATCAGCCCCAGCATTTT
once,TRBJ2-3,.,TRBV6-4,CASSDSGGGSTDTQYF,TGTGCCAGCAGTGACTCGGGCGGAGGCAGCACAGATACGCAGTATTTT
.,TRBJ1-5,.,TRBV6-2/TRBV6-3,CASSYPGSRGPQHF,TGTGCCAGCAGTTACCCCGGATCCCGGGGTCCCCAGCATTTT
few,TRBJ1-1,TRBD1,TRBV3-1/TRBV3-2,CASSLTGTNTEAFF,TGTGCCAGCAGCCTGACAGGGACCAACACTGAAGCTTTCTTT
many,TRBJ1-2,TRBD1,TRBV28,CASSSWGQGRYTF,TGTGCCAGCAGCTCCTGGGGACAGGGTAGATACACCTTC
.,TRBJ1-2,.,TRBV6-1,CASSEGAGRNYGYTF,TGTGCCAGCAGTGAAGGGGCAGGGCGAAACTATGGCTACACCTTC
.,TRBJ1-1,.,TRBV6-2/TRBV6-3,CASSYLLKSTEAFF,TGTGCCAGCAGTTATTTGCTTAAGAGCACTGAAGCTTTCTTT
.,TRBJ1-5,TRBD1,TRBV18,CASSPRQGAQGQPQHF,TGTGCCAGCTCACCCCGACAGGGGGCGCAGGGGCAGCCCCAGCATTTT
once,TRBJ1-1,TRBD1,TRBV6-6,CASRAGTENTEAFF,TGTGCCAGCAGGGCCGGGACAGAGAACACTGAAGCTTTCTTT
.,TRBJ2-7,TRBD2,TRBV11-1,CASSLNLAGVSYEQYF,TGTGCCAGCAGCTTGAACTTAGCGGGGGTCTCCTACGAGCAGTACTTC
.,TRBJ1-1,.,TRBV25-1,CASSEPGGMNTEAFF,TGTGCCAGCAGTGAACCGGGGGGAATGAACACTGAAGCTTTCTTT
.,TRBJ1-1,.,TRBV28,CASNEPGHKNTEAFF,TGTGCCAGCAACGAACCGGGACACAAGAACACTGAAGCTTTCTTT
.,TRBJ2-2,.,TRBV2,CASSGRGELFF,TGTGCCAGTTCAGGGAGGGGGGAGCTGTTTTTT
.,TRBJ1-5,TRBD1,TRBV7-2,CASSRDRAQPQHF,TGTGCCAGCAGCCGGGACAGGGCTCAGCCCCAGCATTTT
.,TRBJ1-5,.,TRBV5-5,CASSLEGTWGNQPQHF,TGTGCCAGCAGCTTAGAGGGGACATGGGGCAATCAGCCCCAGCATTTT
.,TRBJ1-1,.,TRBV6-6,CASSWEGIAEAFF,TGTGCCAGCAGTTGGGAGGGGATCGCTGAAGCTTTCTTT
.,TRBJ2-5,TRBD1,TRBV27,CASSITGGLETQYF,TGTGCCAGCAGTATTACAGGGGGTCTGGAGACCCAGTACTTC
.,TRBJ2-5,TRBD2,TRBV6-5,CASSPPGLAGETQYF,TGTGCCAGCAGTCCCCCGGGACTAGCGGGAGAGACCCAGTACTTC
.,TRBJ2-3,.,TRBV9,CASSDRGGDTDTQYF,TGTGCCAGCAGCGACAGGGGCGGGGACACAGATACGCAGTATTTT
.,TRBJ2-2,TRBD2,TRBV5-1,CASSFGLAGAGELFF,TGCGCCAGCAGCTTCGGACTAGCGGGAGCCGGGGAGCTGTTTTTT
.,TRBJ2-3,TRBD2,TRBV30,CAWSVSGRADTQYF,TGTGCCTGGAGTGTTAGCGGGAGGGCAGATACGCAGTATTTT
few,TRBJ2-2,.,TRBV2,CASNMGQGGTGELFF,TGTGCCAGCAATATGGGGCAGGGGGGCACCGGGGAGCTGTTTTTT
.,TRBJ2-3,TRBD2,TRBV20-1,CSASPSSGRALDTQYF,TGCAGTGCTAGTCCATCTAGCGGGAGGGCCTTAGATACGCAGTATTTT
.,TRBJ1-2,TRBD1,TRBV25-1,CASRDRGRDGYTF,TGTGCCAGTCGGGACAGGGGGAGGGATGGCTACACCTTC
few,TRBJ2-7,.,TRBV4-1,CASSQDRAGHEQYF,TGCGCCAGCAGCCAAGATCGGGCGGGGCACGAGCAGTACTTC
.,TRBJ1-1,.,TRBV5-1,CASSLDRNTEAFF,TGCGCCAGCAGCCTGGACAGGAACACTGAAGCTTTCTTT
.,TRBJ2-2,TRBD2,TRBV7-9,CASSRGLAGVWTGELFF,TGTGCCAGCAGCCGAGGACTAGCGGGAGTGTGGACCGGGGAGCTGTTTTTT
.,TRBJ1-1,.,TRBV5-1,CASGDPPLTEAFF,TGCGCCAGCGGAGACCCACCCCTCACTGAAGCTTTCTTT